The 18 T cell receptor beta chains in this list originate from one sample, sequenced in a study of T cell changes during pregnancy in multiple sclerosis. Using immunoSEQ multiplex PCR, the repertoire was profiled, and TCRdb retains in-frame clones only, with some absent. The table records about 44,000 clones, approximately 92% of them present only once. This material consisted of CD4+ T cells from peripheral blood mononuclear cells, taken in the first trimester of pregnancy. These receptors were taken from a female donor with multiple sclerosis, enrolled in a pregnancy study.

The chain employs TRBV18 and TRBJ2-7, with 7 bases fitting TRBD1. This CDR3 has 13 residues. Looked up from germline, CDR1 is KGHSH and CDR2 is LQKENI. The trim removed 4 bases at V and 2 bases at J, leaving 2 bases unmatched. The CDR3 loop is CASSRTGTYEQYF. In DNA, the CDR3 is TGTGCCAGCTCACGGACAGGAACCTACGAGCAGTACTTC. Based on the CDR3 plus reference TRBV18 and TRBJ2-7, the full variable domain is NAGVMQNPRHLVRRRGQEARLRCSPMKGHSHVYWYRQLPEEGLKFMVYLQKENIIDESGMPKERFSAEFPKEGPSILRIQQVVRGDSAAYFCASSRTGTYEQYFGPGTRLTVT.

This rearrangement joins TRBV7-9 to TRBJ1-2, with TRBD1 matching 8 bases. Germline CDR1 reads SEHNR; CDR2 reads FQNEAQ (reference sequence). The V segment lost 6 bases and the J segment 6 bases; nucleotides outside the gene matches: 18. The CDR3 runs 17 residues. The DNA for the CDR3 is TGTGCCAGCAGACCATGGCAGGGGGCTTCAAACGACGATGGCTACACCTTC. It yields the protein CASRPWQGASNDDGYTF.

The genes are TRBV15 and TRBJ2-7; 9 bases map to TRBD1. The trim removed 8 bases at V and 2 bases at J, leaving 10 bases unmatched. CDR3 length: 15 amino acids. Looked up from germline, CDR1 is LNHNV and CDR2 is YYDKDF (reference sequence). The CDR3: CATSTAGTGTYEQYF. The CDR3 DNA is TGTGCCACCTCTACTGCCGGGACAGGGACCTACGAGCAGTACTTC. The entire variable domain, with the rest obtained from reference TRBV15 and TRBJ2-7, is as follows: DAMVIQNPRYQVTQFGKPVTLSCSQTLNHNVMYWYQQKSSQAPKLLFHYYDKDFNNEADTPDNFQSRRPNTSFCFLDIRSPGLGDTAMYLCATSTAGTGTYEQYFGPGTRLTVT.

The CDR3 sequence is CASSLVTGRGGANVLTF. CDR3 in DNA: TGTGCCAGCAGCTTGGTAACAGGGAGAGGTGGGGCCAACGTCCTGACTTTC. The rearrangement joins TRBV5-4 to TRBJ2-6, with D possibly TRBD1 on 6 matching bases. Trimming left V 0 bases short and J 3 bases short, with 13 bases between. The CDR3 totals 17 residues. Germline values: CDR1 SGHNT, CDR2 YYREEE (reference sequence).

V gene TRBV2 combines with J gene TRBJ2-7; 11 positions match TRBD2. The junction had 5 bases not matched to a gene; V was cut back by 10 bases and J by 3 bases. The CDR3 spans 13 residues. CDR1 and CDR2 (germline): SNHLY, FYNNEI. CDR3 residues: CATRLAGFYEQYF. The DNA of the CDR3 is TGTGCCACCAGACTAGCGGGATTCTACGAGCAGTACTTC. The full variable domain, with the rest looked up from reference TRBV2 and TRBJ2-7, is EPEVTQTPSHQVTQMGQEVILRCVPISNHLYFYWYRQILGQKVEFLVSFYNNEISEKSEIFDDQFSVERPDGSNFTLKIRSTKLEDSAMYFCATRLAGFYEQYFGPGTRLTVT.

The genes are TRBV4-1 and TRBJ1-1; D gene uncertain. The V gene lost 1 base and the J gene lost 10 bases, with 22 bases spanning the gap. The germline gives CDR1 MGHRA, CDR2 YSYEKL. This CDR3 region has 16 residues. The CDR3 spells CASSQAPTGSSRGAFF. In nucleotides, the CDR3 is TGCGCCAGCAGCCAAGCCCCCACCGGGAGCAGTCGCGGAGCTTTCTTT.

The chain joins TRBV10-3 to TRBJ2-5, with 8 bases identical to TRBD2. From germline, CDR1 is ENHRY and CDR2 SYGVKD. Trimming cost V 6 bases and J 1 base; bases outside gene matches: 4. This CDR3 spans 14 amino acids. CDR3 in DNA: TGTGCCATCAGCGTGCGGGGGGCCCAAGAGACCCAGTACTTC. It translates to CAISVRGAQETQYF.

V is TRBV6-1 and J is TRBJ2-1, with D perhaps TRBD1 (6 bases). Germline V lookup: CDR1 MNHNS, CDR2 SASEGT. This CDR3 has 16 residues. Trimming removed 0 bases from V and 7 bases from J, with 16 bases in between. The CDR3 DNA follows: TGTGCCAGCAGTGAAGCGGACAGCGGACTCTGGAATGAGCAGTTCTTC. It translates to CASSEADSGLWNEQFF.

The V gene is TRBV19, the J gene TRBJ2-3; 10 nucleotides match TRBD2. CDR1 is LNHDA, CDR2 SQIVND, per germline (reference sequence). The CDR3 runs 16 residues. J lost 2 bases, V lost 5 bases, and 7 bases had no gene match. The CDR3: CASSVAGGLVTDTQYF. CDR3 DNA: TGTGCCAGTAGTGTAGCGGGAGGCCTCGTCACAGATACGCAGTATTTT.

The table lists this clone with a count of one. The rearrangement uses TRBV7-2 and TRBJ2-3; the D is unclear. V lost 0 bases to trimming and J lost 0 bases, with 10 bases between them. Germline V gene sequence: CDR1 SGHTA, CDR2 FQGNSA. CDR3 length: 16 residues. The CDR3 nucleotides read TGTGCCAGCAGCTTAGCGCCGGGTGGGAGCACAGATACGCAGTATTTT. As protein: CASSLAPGGSTDTQYF.

The chain carries TRBV19 and TRBJ2-1; TRBD1 aligns across 9 bases. The CDR3 length is 18 residues. From germline, CDR1 is LNHDA and CDR2 SQIVND (reference sequence). The junction had 15 bases not matched to a gene; V was cut back by 3 bases and J by 6 bases. The CDR3 DNA is TGTGCCAGTAGTATCCCTCGGACAGGGGTGACTACGGTCAATGAGCAGTTCTTC. Protein sequence: CASSIPRTGVTTVNEQFF. The whole variable domain, remainder taken from reference TRBV19 and TRBJ2-1, is DGGITQSPKYLFRKEGQNVTLSCEQNLNHDAMYWYRQDPGQGLRLIYYSQIVNDFQKGDIAEGYSVSREKKESFPLTVTSAQKNPTAFYLCASSIPRTGVTTVNEQFFGPGTRLTVL.

The genes are TRBV18 and TRBJ2-7; a possible D gene is TRBD2 (6 bases). CDR3 length equals 14 residues. Germline loops: CDR1 KGHSH, CDR2 LQKENI. V lost 1 base and J 0 bases, leaving 7 bases between the germline ends. The CDR3 sequence: CASSPLGGSYEQYF. The CDR3 nucleotides are TGTGCCAGCTCACCACTGGGGGGCTCCTACGAGCAGTACTTC. Variable domain in full (rest from reference TRBV18 and TRBJ2-7): NAGVMQNPRHLVRRRGQEARLRCSPMKGHSHVYWYRQLPEEGLKFMVYLQKENIIDESGMPKERFSAEFPKEGPSILRIQQVVRGDSAAYFCASSPLGGSYEQYFGPGTRLTVT.

The V gene is TRBV5-1, the J gene TRBJ2-2; perhaps TRBD1 as D (5 bases). The V gene's germline CDR1 is SGHRS and CDR2 YFSETQ. With 1 base removed from V and 3 bases from J, the gap between germline ends came to 10 bases. This CDR3 contains 15 residues. The CDR3 reads CASSLTTGYTGELFF. CDR3 sequence (DNA): TGCGCCAGCAGCTTGACCACAGGATACACCGGGGAGCTGTTTTTT.

The rearrangement joins TRBV7-2 to TRBJ2-7; D ambiguous. Per the germline V gene, CDR1 is SGHTA and CDR2 is FQGNSA. Trimming left V 2 bases short and J 5 bases short, with 10 bases between. This CDR3 contains 13 residues. The CDR3 sequence: CASSLSRVDEQYF. CDR3 coding DNA: TGTGCCAGCAGCTTAAGTCGAGTAGACGAGCAGTACTTC.

The V gene is TRBV6-1, the J gene TRBJ1-1; tentative D call: TRBD1 (6 bases). The CDR3 is 13 residues long. Trimming removed 0 bases from V and 5 bases from J, with 7 bases in between. Germline V gene data show CDR1 as MNHNS and CDR2 as SASEGT. The CDR3 region has the DNA TGTGCCAGCAGTGAAGCCCAGGGGACTGAAGCTTTCTTT. Protein sequence: CASSEAQGTEAFF.

V usage is TRBV11-2 and J usage is TRBJ2-7; the match to TRBD1 covers 10 bases. CDR1 is SGHAT and CDR2 is FQNNGV in the germline V gene. CDR3 length: 14 residues. V was pared by 4 bases and J by 6 bases, with 6 bases of the junction left unmatched. The CDR3 sequence: CASSSGTGVGEQYF. The CDR3 nucleotides read TGTGCCAGCAGCTCAGGGACAGGGGTAGGCGAGCAGTACTTC.

The genes are TRBV28 and TRBJ2-7; TRBD2 matches 8 bases. Germline V gives CDR1 MDHEN, CDR2 SYDVKM. This CDR3 contains 17 residues. Germline trimming cut 3 bases from V and 2 bases from J; bases unmatched to any gene: 12. The CDR3, as DNA: TGTGCCAGCAGTTTTCCCGCCCAACTAGCGGACCCCTACGAGCAGTACTTC. It yields the protein CASSFPAQLADPYEQYF.

The V gene is TRBV29-1, the J gene TRBJ2-7, with D possibly TRBD1 on 5 matching bases. This CDR3 has 13 residues. CDR1 and CDR2 from the germline V gene are SQVTM and ANQGSEA. Trimming cost V 7 bases and J 0 bases, with 13 bases left between them. For the CDR3, the DNA is TGCAGCGCACAGGAGCTCCTCTCCTACGAGCAGTACTTC. Protein sequence: CSAQELLSYEQYF.